The sequence of this T cell receptor (beta chain) was determined in a study of human T cells and chemical hapten exposure. Across the whole study: How much TCR each sample yielded varied, mostly because pooled library volumes differed slightly.

TCRdb processed the RACE reads anew with MiXCR; each CDR3 protein has one entry. The table shows more than 150,000 distinct CDR3 sequences, with approximately 31% occurring only once. The CDR3 length is 13 residues. V lost 6 bases to trimming and J lost 8 bases; unmatched junction nucleotides: 6. Germline V gene lookup returns CDR1 SEHNR and CDR2 FQNEAQ (reference sequence). Time point: pre-sensitization, week 0. The treatment denotes: therapeutic diphenylcyclopropenone sensitization with weekly scalp DPC. The TCR was taken from a woman in her twenties or thirties with alopecia areata. Some clones in this sample may be carry-over from other donors' samples. This chain joins TRBV7-9 and TRBJ1-4; 7 bases align to TRBD1. The material sequenced was whole blood, taken in connection with sensitization to the hapten diphenylcyclopropenone (DPC). DNA of the CDR3: TGTGCCAGCAGTCGGGACAGATGGGAAAAACTGTTTTTT. It translates to CASSRDRWEKLFF.